The source of this T cell receptor (beta chain) is a study of control samples from healthy donors and cancer patients (dated by TCRdb to 2018 to 2021). In regard to this clone: Its antigen is not yet known. One base away there is no much larger clone; base qualities are not given.

Reading from cysteine to phenylalanine, the CDR3 counts 13 amino acids. Only the CDR3 region is kept as DNA, spanning 39 bases read in frame from base 1. V is cut back by 1 base and J by 13 bases, with 7 bases in the junction unmatched. Preparation of the library involved the immunoSEQ multiplex PCR assay. Here the immuneACCESS table is served through TCRdb, limited to in-frame sequences with V and J called. Missing clones are a known gap in these copies; in checked studies unresolved V genes cover under half, and the rest lacks a known reason. The sample yields around 190,000 clones; around nine tenths were counted once. Of the sample, more than 1.3% falls within the top ten clones.

The sequencing sample was made of blood. This TCR was sampled from a man aged 30-40 years in good health. The chain uses TRBV12-3 or TRBV12-4 and TRBJ1-2; the junction holds 9 bases that match TRBD1. The CDR3 loop reads CASSLEGTGTSTF. The nucleotide sequence reads TGTGCCAGCAGTTTAGAGGGGACAGGGACCTCCACCTTC.